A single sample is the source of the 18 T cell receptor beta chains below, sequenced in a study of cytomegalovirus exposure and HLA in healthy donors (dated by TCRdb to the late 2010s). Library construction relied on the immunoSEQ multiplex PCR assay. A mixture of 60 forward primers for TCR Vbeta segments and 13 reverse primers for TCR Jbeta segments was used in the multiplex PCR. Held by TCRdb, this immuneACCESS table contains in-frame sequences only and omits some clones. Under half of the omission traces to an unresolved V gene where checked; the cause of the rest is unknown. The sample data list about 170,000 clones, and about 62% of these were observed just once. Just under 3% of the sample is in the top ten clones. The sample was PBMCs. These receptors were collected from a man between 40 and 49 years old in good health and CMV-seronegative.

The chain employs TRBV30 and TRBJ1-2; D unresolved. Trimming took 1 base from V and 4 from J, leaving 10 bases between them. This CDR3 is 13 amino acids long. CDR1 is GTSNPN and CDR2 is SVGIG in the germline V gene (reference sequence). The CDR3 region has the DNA TGTGCCTGGAGTGGTGAGGGCACCTATGGCTACACCTTC. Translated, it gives CAWSGEGTYGYTF. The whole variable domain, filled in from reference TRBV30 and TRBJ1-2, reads SQTIHQWPATLVQPVGSPLSLECTVEGTSNPNLYWYRQAAGRGLQLLFYSVGIGQISSEVPQNLSASRPQDRQFILSSKKLLLSDSGFYLCAWSGEGTYGYTFGSGTRLTVV.

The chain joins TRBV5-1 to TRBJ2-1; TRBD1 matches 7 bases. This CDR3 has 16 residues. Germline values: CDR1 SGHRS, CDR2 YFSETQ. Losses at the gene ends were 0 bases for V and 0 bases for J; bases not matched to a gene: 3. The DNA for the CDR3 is TGCGCCAGCAGCTTGGAGGGGGCCGGCTCCTACAATGAGCAGTTCTTC. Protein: CASSLEGAGSYNEQFF.

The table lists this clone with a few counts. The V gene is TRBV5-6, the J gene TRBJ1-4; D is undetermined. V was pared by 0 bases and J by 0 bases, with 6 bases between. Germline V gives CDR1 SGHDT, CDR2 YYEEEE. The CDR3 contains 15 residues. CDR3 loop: CASSLERSTNEKLFF. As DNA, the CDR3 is TGTGCCAGCAGCTTGGAGAGGTCAACTAATGAAAAACTGTTTTTT.

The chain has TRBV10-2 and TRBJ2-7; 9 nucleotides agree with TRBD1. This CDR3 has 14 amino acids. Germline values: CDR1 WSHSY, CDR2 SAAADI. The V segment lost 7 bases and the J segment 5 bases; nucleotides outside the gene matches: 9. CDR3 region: CASKRGQGNNEQYF. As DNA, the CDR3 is TGCGCCAGCAAGCGGGGACAGGGTAACAACGAGCAGTACTTC.

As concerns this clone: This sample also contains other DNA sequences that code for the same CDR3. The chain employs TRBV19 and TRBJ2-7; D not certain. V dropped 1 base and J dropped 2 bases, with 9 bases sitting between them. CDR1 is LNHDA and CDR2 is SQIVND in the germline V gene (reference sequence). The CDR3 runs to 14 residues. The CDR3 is CASSIGGGTYEQYF. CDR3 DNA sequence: TGTGCCAGTAGTATAGGTGGCGGAACCTACGAGCAGTACTTC.

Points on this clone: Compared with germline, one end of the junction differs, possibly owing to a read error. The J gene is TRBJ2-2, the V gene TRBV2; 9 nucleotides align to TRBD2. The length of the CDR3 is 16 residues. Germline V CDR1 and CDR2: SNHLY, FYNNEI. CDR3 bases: TGTGCCGGCAGGGGAGGTAGCGGGAGATTTACCGGGGAGCTGTTTTTT. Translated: CAGRGGSGRFTGELFF.

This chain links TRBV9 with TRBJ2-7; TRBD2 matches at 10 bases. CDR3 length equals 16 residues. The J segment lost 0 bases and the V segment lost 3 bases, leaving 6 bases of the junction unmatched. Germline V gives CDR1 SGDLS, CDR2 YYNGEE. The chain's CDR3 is CASSEGLASRSYEQYF. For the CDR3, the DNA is TGTGCCAGCAGCGAGGGACTAGCGTCTCGCTCCTACGAGCAGTACTTC.

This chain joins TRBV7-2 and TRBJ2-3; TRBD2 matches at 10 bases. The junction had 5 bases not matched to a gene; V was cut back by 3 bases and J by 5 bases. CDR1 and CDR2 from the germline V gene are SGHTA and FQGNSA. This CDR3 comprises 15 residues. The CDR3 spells CASSFPGLAKDTQYF. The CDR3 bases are TGTGCCAGCAGCTTTCCGGGACTAGCGAAAGATACGCAGTATTTT.

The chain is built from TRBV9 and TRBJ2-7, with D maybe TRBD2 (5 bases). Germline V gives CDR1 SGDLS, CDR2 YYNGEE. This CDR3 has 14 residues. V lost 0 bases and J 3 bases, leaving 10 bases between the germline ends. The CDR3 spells CASSVVSSSYEQYF. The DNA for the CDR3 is TGTGCCAGCAGCGTAGTTTCTAGCAGCTACGAGCAGTACTTC.

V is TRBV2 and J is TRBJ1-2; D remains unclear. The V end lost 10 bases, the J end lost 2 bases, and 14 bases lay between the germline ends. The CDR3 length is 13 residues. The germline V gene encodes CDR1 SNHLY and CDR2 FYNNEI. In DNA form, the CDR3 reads TGTGCCACTGCCCTAGGAATGAACTATGGCTACACCTTC. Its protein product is CATALGMNYGYTF.

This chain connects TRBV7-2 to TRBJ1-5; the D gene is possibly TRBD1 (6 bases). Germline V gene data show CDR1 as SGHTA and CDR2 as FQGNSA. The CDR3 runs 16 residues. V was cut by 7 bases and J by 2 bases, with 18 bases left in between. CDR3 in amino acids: CASTPTGPRGNQPQHF. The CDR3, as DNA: TGTGCCAGCACACCGACAGGACCCAGGGGCAATCAGCCCCAGCATTTT.

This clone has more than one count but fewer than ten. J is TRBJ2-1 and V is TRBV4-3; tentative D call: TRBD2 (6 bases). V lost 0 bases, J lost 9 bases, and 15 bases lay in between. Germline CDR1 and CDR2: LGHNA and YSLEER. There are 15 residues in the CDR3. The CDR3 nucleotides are TGCGCCAGCAGCCAAGATTTCAACCAGGGAGGTGAGCAGTTCTTC. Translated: CASSQDFNQGGEQFF.

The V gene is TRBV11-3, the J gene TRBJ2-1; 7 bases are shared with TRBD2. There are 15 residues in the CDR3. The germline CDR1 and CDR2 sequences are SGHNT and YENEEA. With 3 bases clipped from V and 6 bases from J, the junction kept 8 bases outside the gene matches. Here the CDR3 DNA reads TGTGCCAGCAGCTTTGCCGGGACTAACTTCAATGAGCAGTTCTTC. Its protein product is CASSFAGTNFNEQFF.

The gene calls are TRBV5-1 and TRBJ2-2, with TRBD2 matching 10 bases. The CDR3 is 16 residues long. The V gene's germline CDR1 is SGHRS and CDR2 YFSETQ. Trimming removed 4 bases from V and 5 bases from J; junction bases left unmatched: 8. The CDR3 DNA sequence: TGCGCCAGCAGCCCCCTGGGGACTAGCGAGACCGGGGAGCTGTTTTTT. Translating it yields CASSPLGTSETGELFF.

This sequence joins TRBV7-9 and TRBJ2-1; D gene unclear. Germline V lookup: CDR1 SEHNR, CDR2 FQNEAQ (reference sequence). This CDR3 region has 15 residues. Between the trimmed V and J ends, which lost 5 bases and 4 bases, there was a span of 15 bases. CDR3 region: CASSPSRLRYNEQFF. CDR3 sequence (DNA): TGTGCCAGCAGCCCGAGTCGTCTGCGGTACAATGAGCAGTTCTTC.

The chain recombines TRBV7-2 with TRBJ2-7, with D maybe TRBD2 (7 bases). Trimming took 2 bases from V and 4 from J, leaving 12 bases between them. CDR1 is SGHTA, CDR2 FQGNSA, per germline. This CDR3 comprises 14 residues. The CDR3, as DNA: TGTGCCAGCAGCTTACTGCGGGGGCAATACGAGCAGTACTTC. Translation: CASSLLRGQYEQYF.

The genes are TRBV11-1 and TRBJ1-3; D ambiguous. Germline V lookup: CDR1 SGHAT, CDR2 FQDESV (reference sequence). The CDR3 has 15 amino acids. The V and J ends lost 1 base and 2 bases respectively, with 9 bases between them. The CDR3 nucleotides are TGTGCCAGCAGCTTAGACACCAGTCCTGGAAACACCATATATTTT. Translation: CASSLDTSPGNTIYF. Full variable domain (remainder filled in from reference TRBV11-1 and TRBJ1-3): EAEVAQSPRYKITEKSQAVAFWCDPISGHATLYWYRQILGQGPELLVQFQDESVVDDSQLPKDRFSAERLKGVDSTLKIQPAELGDSAMYLCASSLDTSPGNTIYFGEGSWLTVV.

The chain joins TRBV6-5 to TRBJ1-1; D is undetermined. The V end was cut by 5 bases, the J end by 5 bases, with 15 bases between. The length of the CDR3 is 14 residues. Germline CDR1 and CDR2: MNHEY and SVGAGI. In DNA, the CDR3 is TGTGCCAGCAGTGACCGGGGATCGGGTACTGAAGCTTTCTTT. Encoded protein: CASSDRGSGTEAFF.